This TCR beta chain was recovered during a study of blood T cell repertoires in COVID-19. Study-wide context: Researchers got acute and convalescent COVID-19 samples from the United States, Italy and Spain.

V gave up 2 bases and J gave up 5 bases; unmatched junction bases: 7. Germline V lookup: CDR1 SGHVS, CDR2 FNYEAQ. The CDR3 covers 15 residues. This clone was found once. Sequencing used immunoSEQ multiplex PCR; TCRdb keeps in-frame clones, though not all of them. This sample has roughly 180,000 clones, with roughly 80% found just once. The V gene is TRBV7-6, the J gene TRBJ2-5; 8 nucleotides match TRBD1. The sequence came from a middle-aged woman with COVID-19, enrolled during active disease. Sequenced sample: peripheral blood. CDR3 nucleotides: TGTGCCAGCAGCTTACTCGCGACAGGGGAGGAGACCCAGTACTTC. It is translated as CASSLLATGEETQYF.